These 13 T cell receptor beta chains came from one sample sequenced in a study of blood T cell repertoires in COVID-19. Clones were sequenced by immunoSEQ multiplex PCR, and TCRdb holds only the in-frame ones, with some missing. This table has about 300,000 clones, around 80% appearing once. The sample taken for sequencing was peripheral blood. These receptors all come from a woman aged 50 to 60 with acute or convalescent COVID-19.

The chain is built from TRBV5-1 and TRBJ2-5, with TRBD1 matching 8 bases. CDR1 SGHRS and CDR2 YFSETQ come from the germline V gene. The junction had 5 bases not matched to a gene; V was cut back by 2 bases and J by 5 bases. CDR3 length: 14 amino acids. CDR3 coding DNA: TGCGCCAGCAGCTTTTCAACAGGGGGTGAGACCCAGTACTTC. Residues: CASSFSTGGETQYF.

The chain combines TRBV4-1 with TRBJ2-7; 7 bases fit TRBD1. Germline V gene data show CDR1 as MGHRA and CDR2 as YSYEKL. The CDR3 contains 16 residues. V gave up 1 base and J gave up 0 bases; unmatched junction bases: 6. CDR3 bases: TGCGCCAGCAGCCAAGTCCCGGGACAGAGCTCCTACGAGCAGTACTTC. Protein product: CASSQVPGQSSYEQYF.

The chain employs TRBV29-1 and TRBJ2-2; TRBD1 might be the D (5 bases). Per germline, CDR1 SQVTM and CDR2 ANQGSEA. V gave up 6 bases and J gave up 6 bases, with 11 bases separating them. This CDR3 has 12 residues. The CDR3 DNA is TGCAGCGTGGCTGGACAAGCCGGGGAGCTGTTTTTT. Translating gives CSVAGQAGELFF.

The chain carries TRBV29-1 and TRBJ1-4; the D gene is possibly TRBD1 (5 bases). The germline CDR1 and CDR2 sequences are SQVTM and ANQGSEA. V was clipped by 5 bases and J by 3 bases, with 10 bases between them. The CDR3 has 13 amino acids. CDR3 sequence reads: CSVLTASNEKLFF. The CDR3 DNA follows: TGCAGCGTTTTGACAGCCTCTAATGAAAAACTGTTTTTT. Variable domain in full (rest from reference TRBV29-1 and TRBJ1-4): SAVISQKPSRDICQRGTSLTIQCQVDSQVTMMFWYRQQPGQSLTLIATANQGSEATYESGFVIDKFPISRPNLTFSTLTVSNMSPEDSSIYLCSVLTASNEKLFFGSGTQLSVL.

This clone was seen a handful of times. The chain carries TRBV9 and TRBJ2-7; 12 bases map to TRBD2. V shed 0 bases, J shed 5 bases, and the junction held 6 bases outside the gene matches. Germline V gene lookup returns CDR1 SGDLS and CDR2 YYNGEE. The length of the CDR3 is 16 residues. CDR3 DNA: TGTGCCAGCAGCGTAGGGGCGACTAGCGGGAGTAACGAGCAGTACTTC. Protein: CASSVGATSGSNEQYF.

This clone came up once. The germline gene is not matched at one end of the junction; a read error may be the cause. This chain links TRBV7-9 with TRBJ1-2; 9 nucleotides match TRBD1. The CDR3 extends over 15 amino acids. The V gene's germline CDR1 is SEHNR and CDR2 FQNEAQ (reference sequence). CDR3 protein: CASSFSPDRGLKTDF. Here the CDR3 DNA reads TGTGCCAGCAGCTTCTCCCCGGACAGGGGACTTAAGACCGACTTC.

The sample holds many counts of this clone. The chain combines TRBV20-1 with TRBJ1-4, with D unclear. CDR3 length: 12 amino acids. From germline, CDR1 is DFQATT and CDR2 SNEGSKA (reference sequence). Trimming took off 3 bases at V and 7 bases at J, with 9 bases between the two ends. The CDR3 loop reads CSASDFLEKLFF. The CDR3 DNA reads as TGCAGTGCTAGTGATTTTCTTGAAAAACTGTTTTTT.

The J gene is TRBJ1-4, the V gene TRBV25-1; D is uncertain. V was pared by 3 bases and J by 0 bases, with 5 bases between. This CDR3 has 14 amino acids. Germline assignment: CDR1 MGHDK and CDR2 SYGVNS. The CDR3 loop reads CASSEAATNEKLFF. The CDR3 DNA sequence: TGTGCCAGCAGTGAGGCAGCAACTAATGAAAAACTGTTTTTT.

The chain carries TRBV10-3 and TRBJ2-7; a possible D gene is TRBD2 (6 bases). The CDR3 has 14 amino acids. Germline V gives CDR1 ENHRY, CDR2 SYGVKD. Trimming pared 6 bases from V and 3 bases from J, leaving 15 bases between. CDR3 nucleotide sequence: TGTGCCATCAGCCCGACTAGGGAACTCTACGAGCAGTACTTC. This translates into CAISPTRELYEQYF.

The chain employs TRBV18 and TRBJ2-1; perhaps TRBD1 as D (6 bases). V was clipped by 5 bases and J by 0 bases, with 11 bases between them. CDR1 is KGHSH, CDR2 LQKENI, per germline. CDR3 length: 15 residues. The CDR3 region is CASSYRVSSYNEQFF. The CDR3 bases are TGTGCCAGCTCATACAGGGTAAGCTCCTACAATGAGCAGTTCTTC. The whole variable domain, filled in from reference TRBV18 and TRBJ2-1, reads NAGVMQNPRHLVRRRGQEARLRCSPMKGHSHVYWYRQLPEEGLKFMVYLQKENIIDESGMPKERFSAEFPKEGPSILRIQQVVRGDSAAYFCASSYRVSSYNEQFFGPGTRLTVL.

This clone occurred once. V usage is TRBV5-4 and J usage is TRBJ1-6, with D possibly TRBD1 on 6 matching bases. From germline, CDR1 is SGHNT and CDR2 YYREEE (reference sequence). Between the trimmed V and J ends, which lost 5 bases and 0 bases, there was a span of 21 bases. The CDR3 runs 19 residues. The CDR3 DNA is TGTGCCAGCAGTCCCAGTGGGGGCCCCGATACCTCCTATAATTCACCCCTCCACTTT. Protein: CASSPSGGPDTSYNSPLHF.

The V gene is TRBV11-3, the J gene TRBJ2-5; 7 nucleotides align to TRBD2. CDR1 and CDR2 (germline): SGHNT, YENEEA. This CDR3 is 14 amino acids long. Trimming at V came to 3 bases and at J to 5 bases, leaving 6 bases not matched to a gene. CDR3 coding DNA: TGTGCCAGCAGCTTGGGGGGGATTGGGGAGACCCAGTACTTC. Translated: CASSLGGIGETQYF.

Details on this clone: In the same sample, other DNA sequences code for this CDR3. This sequence joins TRBV3-1 (or the pseudogene TRBV3-2) and TRBJ2-1, with 11 bases matching TRBD2. The V segment lost 4 bases and the J segment 2 bases; nucleotides outside the gene matches: 4. The CDR3 loop spans 16 amino acids. The V gene's germline CDR1 is LGHDT and CDR2 YNNKEL (reference sequence). CDR3 bases: TGTGCCAGCAGCCGTAGACTAGCGGGACCCTACAATGAGCAGTTCTTC. Protein sequence: CASSRRLAGPYNEQFF.